The 17 T cell receptor beta chains in this list originate from one sample, sequenced in a study of shared clonotypes between healthy human individuals. Clones were sequenced by immunoSEQ multiplex PCR, and TCRdb holds only the in-frame ones, with some missing. The table lists approximately 110,000 clones, about 63% of them singletons, with 20% to 25% in the top ten. Sequenced material: memory CD8+ T cells sorted from blood. Indicated subset: CD45RO+ cells pooled with CCR7-negative TemRA cells. These receptors were obtained from a woman aged 25 to 39 in good health.

The V gene is TRBV25-1, the J gene TRBJ2-7; D is ambiguous. The CDR3 has 11 residues. From germline, CDR1 is MGHDK and CDR2 SYGVNS. The germline V and J ends were trimmed by 3 bases and 2 bases, with 2 bases remaining between them. CDR3 sequence: CASSETYEQYF. DNA for the CDR3: TGTGCCAGCAGTGAGACCTACGAGCAGTACTTC.

In its sample, this clone was seen a few times. V gene TRBV25-1 combines with J gene TRBJ2-6, with D possibly matching TRBD2 (6 bases). V lost 4 bases and J 0 bases, leaving 13 bases between the germline ends. The germline V gene has CDR1 MGHDK and CDR2 SYGVNS. The CDR3 has 17 amino acids. The CDR3 sequence: CASSGTTVYSGANVLTF. In DNA form, the CDR3 reads TGTGCCAGCAGTGGGACTACCGTATACTCTGGGGCCAACGTCCTGACTTTC.

There are many counts of this clone. The chain recombines TRBV6-4 with TRBJ2-2; D unresolved. Germline CDR1 is MRHNA and CDR2 is SNTAGT. The CDR3 runs 14 residues. V shed 0 bases and J shed 7 bases, with 9 bases lying between them. Here the CDR3 reads CASSDSGESGELFF. In DNA, the CDR3 is TGTGCCAGCAGTGACTCTGGTGAAAGCGGGGAGCTGTTTTTT.

This clone was seen only a few times. V is TRBV27 and J is TRBJ2-7; D gene unclear. Germline CDR1 reads MNHEY; CDR2 reads SMNVEV (reference sequence). V was shortened by 4 bases and J by 3 bases, with 13 bases between the two germline ends. CDR3 length: 14 residues. The CDR3: CASSSVEAYYEQYF. The CDR3 region has the DNA TGTGCCAGCAGTTCAGTCGAAGCTTACTACGAGCAGTACTTC.

The V and J genes are TRBV2 and TRBJ2-7, with 12 bases that match TRBD1. The CDR3 has 17 amino acids. Unmatched junction bases numbered 15, after V lost 6 bases and J lost 6 bases. Germline V gene data show CDR1 as SNHLY and CDR2 as FYNNEI. The CDR3 is CASRGDRGLLLLGEQYF. In DNA form, the CDR3 reads TGTGCCAGCAGAGGGGACAGGGGGCTACTACTATTGGGCGAGCAGTACTTC.

J is TRBJ2-7 and V is TRBV4-2; 8 bases map to TRBD2. V shed 5 bases, J shed 0 bases, and the junction held 9 bases outside the gene matches. The CDR3 length is 16 residues. CDR1 is LGHNA, CDR2 YNFKEQ, per germline. CDR3 sequence (DNA): TGTGCCAGCAGCTACGGACTAGCCTACATCTCCTACGAGCAGTACTTC. Amino acid sequence: CASSYGLAYISYEQYF.

The chain joins TRBV2 to TRBJ2-2; TRBD1 matches at 11 bases. The CDR3 length is 15 residues. J was trimmed by 6 bases and V by 6 bases; bases with no gene match: 6. Looked up from germline, CDR1 is SNHLY and CDR2 is FYNNEI. CDR3 in DNA: TGTGCCAGCAGACCGAGGACAGGGGGCCCCGGGGAGCTGTTTTTT. It translates to CASRPRTGGPGELFF.

This clone came up many times. The chain carries TRBV5-5 and TRBJ1-1; a weak D match, TRBD1 (5 bases). Germline lookup yields CDR1 SGHKS and CDR2 YYEKEE (reference sequence). The CDR3 has 16 amino acids. Trimming left V 4 bases short and J 5 bases short, with 21 bases between. The CDR3 spells CASSPTVEGRGTEAFF. As DNA, the CDR3 is TGTGCCAGCAGCCCGACCGTGGAGGGGCGGGGAACTGAAGCTTTCTTT.

This clone came up a few times. This sequence joins TRBV4-1 and TRBJ1-1; 7 bases map to TRBD1. V lost 7 bases and J lost 0; bases outside the gene matches: 5. The CDR3 runs to 14 residues. Germline CDR1 reads MGHRA; CDR2 reads YSYEKL. The CDR3 nucleotides are TGCGCCAGCACCGTCGGGACAGTGAACACTGAAGCTTTCTTT. It is translated as CASTVGTVNTEAFF.

The V and J genes are TRBV4-1 and TRBJ2-2; 14 bases map to TRBD2. After removal of 1 base from V and 6 bases from J, the junction contained 10 bases not matched to a gene. The CDR3 has 19 residues. Germline V lookup: CDR1 MGHRA, CDR2 YSYEKL. The CDR3 region is CASSQGPGTSGRISGELFF. Written as DNA, the CDR3 is TGCGCCAGCAGCCAAGGTCCCGGGACTAGCGGGAGAATATCCGGGGAGCTGTTTTTT.

The V and J genes are TRBV28 and TRBJ1-1; 7 positions agree with TRBD1. V lost 6 bases, J lost 1 base, and 14 bases stayed unmatched. The CDR3 is made up of 17 amino acids. Germline V gives CDR1 MDHEN, CDR2 SYDVKM. The CDR3 region is CASRYLGQVVPNTEAFF. In nucleotides, the CDR3 is TGTGCCAGCAGGTACCTAGGACAGGTGGTTCCGAACACTGAAGCTTTCTTT.

The chain combines TRBV19 with TRBJ1-5, with 9 bases aligning to TRBD1. Germline lookup yields CDR1 LNHDA and CDR2 SQIVND (reference sequence). There are 17 residues in the CDR3. V was clipped by 7 bases and J by 2 bases; unmatched bases: 12. CDR3 residues: CASTKDRGFGGNQPQHF. The CDR3 DNA follows: TGTGCCAGTACCAAGGACAGGGGCTTCGGGGGCAATCAGCCCCAGCATTTT.

This sequence joins TRBV6-5 and TRBJ1-4; no reliable D call. Germline V lookup: CDR1 MNHEY, CDR2 SVGAGI. CDR3 length: 13 residues. Trimming cost V 0 bases and J 11 bases, with 10 bases left between them. CDR3 protein: CASSYSGSRKLFF. CDR3 DNA: TGTGCCAGCAGTTACTCAGGGTCAAGGAAACTGTTTTTT.

On this clone: A much larger clone lies a single base off, so this may be a read error. Other nucleotide sequences from this sample produce the same CDR3. This chain uses TRBV19 with TRBJ2-7; 7 nucleotides align to TRBD2. CDR1 LNHDA and CDR2 SQIVND come from the germline V gene (reference sequence). There are 19 residues in the CDR3. The CDR3 nucleotides are TGTGCCAGGAGTATAACCCCTCGGAACCGGGACTATGGAATCTACGAGCAATACTTC. Its translation: CARSITPRNRDYGIYEQYF.

This clone came up once. The rearrangement uses TRBV4-1 and TRBJ2-1; D call uncertain. Germline CDR1 is MGHRA and CDR2 is YSYEKL. This CDR3 spans 16 amino acids. V was cut by 0 bases and J by 4 bases, with 13 bases left in between. The CDR3 loop reads CASSQEAALRYNEQFF. CDR3 bases: TGCGCCAGCAGCCAAGAGGCAGCTCTTCGTTACAATGAGCAGTTCTTC.

This clone was picked up a small number of times. Other nucleotide sequences from this sample produce the same CDR3. The chain links TRBV5-6 to TRBJ1-5; the D is unclear. The CDR3 is made up of 14 amino acids. Looked up from germline, CDR1 is SGHDT and CDR2 is YYEEEE. The V end lost 4 bases, the J end lost 0 bases, and 8 bases lay between the germline ends. CDR3 protein: CASSLRYSNQPQHF. The CDR3 region has the DNA TGTGCCAGCAGCCTTCGATATAGCAATCAGCCCCAGCATTTT.

The chain recombines TRBV29-1 with TRBJ2-7; TRBD1 aligns across 9 bases. The CDR3 sequence is 13 residues long. Germline CDR1 reads SQVTM; CDR2 reads ANQGSEA. The V gene end was trimmed by 7 bases and the J gene end by 6 bases; junction bases not matched to a gene: 10. CDR3 in amino acids: CSARDREAGEQYF. CDR3 DNA sequence: TGCAGCGCCCGGGACAGGGAGGCCGGCGAGCAGTACTTC.